This T cell receptor beta chain was observed in a study of beta chain features in type 1 diabetes. Study background: The patient and healthy donor groups were comparable for age, gender and cell yields. The study, taken as a whole, reports: Lower insertion and higher deletion counts appeared at VDJ junctions in type 1 diabetes patients.

As to this clone: As yet, its antigen is unknown.

Expressed TCRB transcripts were sequenced, since all the RNA that had been isolated was reverse transcribed. Method: immunoSEQ multiplex PCR; TCRdb's copy keeps in-frame clones and lacks some. The sample lists more than 300,000 clones, about 15% occurring once. The CDR3 has 16 residues. The V and J ends lost 4 bases and 2 bases respectively, with 18 bases between them. Germline V gene sequence: CDR1 SGHNT, CDR2 YYREEE (reference sequence). The receptor was derived from a woman aged 18 to 35 in good health. The sequenced sample consisted of naive CD4+ T cells from blood. This rearrangement joins TRBV5-4 to TRBJ1-1; possibly TRBD1 for D (6 bases). The CDR3 DNA reads as TGTGCCAGCAGCCCCCACGGACAGCCAACTAACACTGAAGCTTTCTTT. Its protein product is CASSPHGQPTNTEAFF.